Presented here are 28 T cell receptor beta chains from one specimen sequenced in a study of vaccination and CD4 T cells after COVID-19. Indicated treatment: approximately 10-day PBMC culture with coronavirus spike peptide pools or control peptides (ViraFEST assay). The study sequenced cultured CD4+ T cell DNA using the Oncomine TCR Beta short-read assay. TCRdb re-analysed the PCR reads in MiXCR, keeping a single row per CDR3 protein. The sample has about 11,000 distinct CDR3 sequences, around 59% seen once; the top ten hold under 12%. These receptors have no identified antigens. Material: CD4+ T cells from blood, cultured in vitro. The receptors shown here come from a human donor who had recovered from COVID-19.

The count of this clonotype is one. Sequence at one end of the junction differs from germline and may be a read error. The chain combines TRBV5-1 with TRBJ2-5, with TRBD2 matching 14 bases. The germline V gene encodes CDR1 SGHRS and CDR2 YFSETQ. The length of the CDR3 is 18 residues. CDR3 DNA sequence: TGCACCAGCAGCTTGAGCAGGGGACTAGCGGGAGAAGGCGAGACCCAGTACTTC. It is translated as CTSSLSRGLAGEGETQYF.

This rearrangement joins TRBV28 to TRBJ1-1; perhaps TRBD1 as D (6 bases). The CDR3 runs 17 residues. V was trimmed by 1 base and J by 0 bases, leaving 15 bases between them. Germline assignment: CDR1 MDHEN and CDR2 SYDVKM. The CDR3 protein is CASSLSRRGAMNTEAFF. The CDR3 DNA reads as TGTGCCAGCAGTTTATCCCGACGGGGGGCCATGAACACTGAAGCTTTCTTT.

The rearrangement links TRBV6-4 to TRBJ2-2, with D possibly TRBD1 on 6 matching bases. V lost 6 bases to trimming and J lost 2 bases, with 13 bases between them. Germline assignment: CDR1 MRHNA and CDR2 SNTAGT. There are 15 residues in the CDR3. The CDR3 spells CASRPGTLNTGELFF. The DNA of the CDR3 is TGTGCCAGCAGACCCGGGACACTTAACACCGGGGAGCTGTTTTTT.

V usage is TRBV20-1 and J usage is TRBJ1-2; 7 bases agree with TRBD1. The junction had 12 bases not matched to a gene; V was cut back by 1 base and J by 4 bases. The CDR3 spans 16 residues. The V gene's germline CDR1 is DFQATT and CDR2 SNEGSKA (reference sequence). CDR3 bases: TGCAGTGCTAGAGCCCTGGGACAGAATGGCCTCTATGGCTACACCTTC. It translates to CSARALGQNGLYGYTF.

The rearrangement uses TRBV12-3 or TRBV12-4 and TRBJ2-5, with 9 bases that match TRBD1. The CDR3 has 15 residues. V dropped 6 bases and J dropped 5; count of bases not matched to a gene: 10. The CDR3 protein is CASSQDRGFGETQYF. The CDR3 bases are TGTGCCAGCAGCCAGGACAGGGGATTCGGGGAGACCCAGTACTTC.

This clonotype was seen a handful of times. This chain links TRBV27 with TRBJ1-1, with D uncertain. V lost 5 bases and J lost 7, with 8 bases in between. The CDR3 runs to 11 residues. Germline-derived CDR1 and CDR2 are MNHEY and SMNVEV (reference sequence). CDR3 in amino acids: CASSPYIEAFF. The CDR3 DNA sequence: TGTGCCAGCAGTCCATATATTGAAGCTTTCTTT.

This clonotype qualifies as medium-sized. The chain combines TRBV24-1 with TRBJ1-2, with 10 bases identical to TRBD1. The CDR3 is 16 amino acids. V lost 0 bases, J lost 9 bases, and 9 bases stayed unmatched. Germline values: CDR1 KGHDR, CDR2 SFDVKD. The CDR3 is CATSDLLPGQGFRYTF. DNA for the CDR3: TGTGCCACCAGTGATTTGTTGCCGGGACAGGGGTTTCGCTACACCTTC.

The J gene is TRBJ2-3, the V gene TRBV11-1, with D possibly TRBD1 on 5 matching bases. Looked up from germline, CDR1 is SGHAT and CDR2 is FQDESV (reference sequence). Trimming stripped 4 bases from V and 11 bases from J, with 16 bases between. This CDR3 region has 13 residues. The CDR3 loop reads CASSYVQGQGQYF. CDR3 bases: TGTGCCAGCAGCTACGTCCAAGGTCAGGGGCAGTATTTT.

This sequence joins TRBV24-1 and TRBJ2-3, with D unresolved. The CDR3 sequence is 13 residues long. Germline V gene lookup returns CDR1 KGHDR and CDR2 SFDVKD. Trimming took 5 bases from V and 0 from J, leaving 5 bases between them. CDR3 protein: CATSGPSTDTQYF. CDR3 coding DNA: TGTGCCACCAGTGGTCCTAGCACAGATACGCAGTATTTT.

The chain recombines TRBV28 with TRBJ2-5; no reliable D call. Trimming left V 3 bases short and J 2 bases short, with 10 bases between. CDR1 and CDR2 (germline): MDHEN, SYDVKM. There are 14 residues in the CDR3. CDR3 in amino acids: CASSFSASQETQYF. CDR3 bases: TGTGCCAGCAGTTTTTCGGCTTCTCAAGAGACCCAGTACTTC.

This chain links TRBV7-2 with TRBJ1-2; 9 bases agree with TRBD1. The CDR3 covers 15 residues. V trimming: 5 bases; J trimming: 7 bases; junction bases outside the gene matches: 11. Germline V gene sequence: CDR1 SGHTA, CDR2 FQGNSA. CDR3 in amino acids: CASSQPGQGLRGYTF. As DNA, the CDR3 is TGTGCCAGCAGCCAACCGGGACAGGGTCTACGTGGCTACACCTTC.

This clonotype is medium-sized in the sample. This sequence joins TRBV11-2 and TRBJ2-5; the match to TRBD2 covers 8 bases. From germline, CDR1 is SGHAT and CDR2 FQNNGV. CDR3 length: 15 residues. V lost 5 bases and J lost 2; bases outside the gene matches: 7. The CDR3 DNA is TGTGCCAGCAGCCCGGGGGGGCGGTTACAAGAGACCCAGTACTTC. Translating gives CASSPGGRLQETQYF.

The chain is built from TRBV20-1 and TRBJ1-4, with D possibly TRBD1 on 5 matching bases. In germline, CDR1 is DFQATT, CDR2 SNEGSKA (reference sequence). The CDR3 loop spans 14 amino acids. The germline V and J ends were trimmed by 7 bases and 0 bases, with 12 bases remaining between them. CDR3 residues: CSGREDATNEKLFF. CDR3 DNA sequence: TGCAGTGGCAGGGAAGATGCAACTAATGAAAAACTGTTTTTT.

Turning to this clonotype: At one end, the junction sequence differs from germline, possibly due to a read error. CDR3 in amino acids: CVSTVGATTSSEQFF. The DNA of the CDR3 is TGTGTCAGCACGGTCGGAGCGACTACCTCCAGTGAGCAGTTCTTC. The chain carries TRBV6-1 and TRBJ2-1; D may be TRBD2 (5 bases). The CDR3 sequence is 15 residues long. Per the germline V gene, CDR1 is MNHNS and CDR2 is SASEGT.

This clonotype was seen a few times. The rearrangement links TRBV15 to TRBJ2-7; D unresolved. Germline V gene lookup returns CDR1 LNHNV and CDR2 YYDKDF (reference sequence). V dropped 0 bases and J dropped 4 bases, with 13 bases sitting between them. This CDR3 spans 15 amino acids. This CDR3 reads CATSRDLVTTYEQYF. As DNA, the CDR3 is TGTGCCACCAGCAGAGATCTCGTCACAACTTACGAGCAGTACTTC. The complete variable domain, with remaining parts taken from reference TRBV15 and TRBJ2-7, reads DAMVIQNPRYQVTQFGKPVTLSCSQTLNHNVMYWYQQKSSQAPKLLFHYYDKDFNNEADTPDNFQSRRPNTSFCFLDIRSPGLGDTAMYLCATSRDLVTTYEQYFGPGTRLTVT.

The chain recombines TRBV19 with TRBJ1-6; TRBD1 aligns across 9 bases. Germline CDR1 is LNHDA and CDR2 is SQIVND (reference sequence). This CDR3 has 15 residues. Trimming took 5 bases from V and 10 from J; bases not matched to a gene: 9. The CDR3: CASSSPGQGGSPLHF. CDR3 coding DNA: TGTGCCAGTAGTTCACCGGGACAGGGAGGCTCACCCCTCCACTTT.

This chain joins TRBV20-1 and TRBJ1-5; TRBD1 agrees at 7 bases. Germline V lookup: CDR1 DFQATT, CDR2 SNEGSKA (reference sequence). The CDR3 has 12 residues. J was trimmed by 5 bases and V by 5 bases; bases with no gene match: 3. CDR3 amino acids: CSARQGDQPQHF. Written as DNA, the CDR3 is TGCAGTGCTCGACAGGGCGATCAGCCCCAGCATTTT.

This clonotype was detected only a few times. The chain is built from TRBV5-8 and TRBJ1-5; D is perhaps TRBD1 (5 bases). This CDR3 contains 17 residues. The V gene's germline CDR1 is SGHTS and CDR2 YDEGEE. The V and J ends lost 4 bases and 4 bases respectively, with 21 bases between them. The CDR3 nucleotides read TGTGCCAGCAGCGCGGGAGAGAGTCAGGGATGGAATCAGCCCCAGCATTTT. Translation gives CASSAGESQGWNQPQHF.

This clonotype showed up just a few times. V gene TRBV7-8 combines with J gene TRBJ1-2; perhaps TRBD1 as D (6 bases). This CDR3 is 13 amino acids long. The ends were cut back, 5 bases at V and 7 bases at J, with 14 bases in the middle. The germline CDR1 and CDR2 sequences are SGHVS and FQNEAQ. The CDR3 spells CASSNRDTSGYTF. Written as DNA, the CDR3 is TGTGCCAGCAGCAACCGGGACACGAGTGGCTACACCTTC.

This chain joins TRBV6-1 and TRBJ2-1, with 7 bases identical to TRBD1. Trimming cost V 7 bases and J 2 bases; bases outside gene matches: 8. The CDR3 totals 15 residues. Germline lookup yields CDR1 MNHNS and CDR2 SASEGT. The CDR3 is CASTLRQGPYNEQFF. In nucleotides, the CDR3 is TGTGCCAGCACCCTTAGACAGGGCCCCTACAATGAGCAGTTCTTC.

This rearrangement joins TRBV19 to TRBJ1-3; D unclear. Trimming cost V 6 bases and J 2 bases, with 8 bases left between them. The CDR3 length is 13 residues. From germline, CDR1 is LNHDA and CDR2 SQIVND (reference sequence). The CDR3 nucleotides are TGTGCCAGTAGCCCGGCAGCTGGAAACACCATATATTTT. Translating gives CASSPAAGNTIYF. The complete variable domain, with remaining parts taken from reference TRBV19 and TRBJ1-3, reads DGGITQSPKYLFRKEGQNVTLSCEQNLNHDAMYWYRQDPGQGLRLIYYSQIVNDFQKGDIAEGYSVSREKKESFPLTVTSAQKNPTAFYLCASSPAAGNTIYFGEGSWLTVV.

The chain couples TRBV7-2 to TRBJ2-2; D is perhaps TRBD2 (5 bases). The CDR3 extends over 14 amino acids. CDR1 and CDR2 from the germline V gene are SGHTA and FQGNSA. V lost 3 bases and J lost 4, with 9 bases in between. CDR3 in DNA: TGTGCCAGCAGCTTTAGGGAGATCACCGGGGAGCTGTTTTTT. Translating gives CASSFREITGELFF.

This chain connects TRBV12-3 or TRBV12-4 to TRBJ1-5; maybe TRBD1 (5 bases). The CDR3 consists of 14 residues. V gave up 7 bases and J gave up 3 bases, with 13 bases separating them. CDR3 protein: CASKTWGDNQPQHF. The CDR3 DNA follows: TGTGCCAGCAAGACGTGGGGCGACAATCAGCCCCAGCATTTT.

The genes are TRBV7-8 and TRBJ2-7; the match to TRBD2 covers 7 bases. The CDR3 spans 15 residues. Germline V gene sequence: CDR1 SGHVS, CDR2 FQNEAQ. J lost 2 bases, V lost 3 bases, and 7 bases had no gene match. The CDR3 sequence: CASSLGRGLTYEQYF. CDR3 nucleotide sequence: TGTGCCAGCAGCTTGGGGCGGGGGTTAACCTACGAGCAGTACTTC.

V and J are TRBV7-9 and TRBJ2-3, with a weak D call TRBD2 (6 bases). V was trimmed by 8 bases and J by 2 bases, leaving 11 bases between them. Germline CDR1 is SEHNR and CDR2 is FQNEAQ (reference sequence). This CDR3 contains 13 residues. The CDR3 is CASGSGVTDTQYF. The CDR3 DNA is TGTGCCAGCGGGTCGGGGGTCACAGATACGCAGTATTTT.

This clonotype was seen more than once but under ten times. The chain uses TRBV20-1 and TRBJ2-1; D possibly matches TRBD1 or TRBD2 (5 bases each). The length of the CDR3 is 14 residues. Trimming left V 3 bases short and J 4 bases short, with 13 bases between. Germline loops: CDR1 DFQATT, CDR2 SNEGSKA (reference sequence). CDR3 sequence (DNA): TGCAGTGCTAGTAAGGGGAGAGGGTACAATGAGCAGTTCTTC. It codes for CSASKGRGYNEQFF.

This clonotype appeared a few times. The J gene is TRBJ2-5, the V gene TRBV28; D call uncertain. The CDR3 has 12 amino acids. Trimming removed 6 bases from V and 5 bases from J, with 10 bases in between. In germline, CDR1 is MDHEN, CDR2 SYDVKM. The CDR3 loop is CASRPYGETQYF. Here the CDR3 DNA reads TGTGCCAGCAGACCTTATGGGGAGACCCAGTACTTC.

The chain is built from TRBV18 and TRBJ1-5, with 10 bases aligning to TRBD1. J was trimmed by 2 bases and V by 5 bases; bases with no gene match: 6. Germline lookup yields CDR1 KGHSH and CDR2 LQKENI. This CDR3 is 16 amino acids long. CDR3 in DNA: TGTGCCAGCTCAGCGACAGGGGGCGCGGGCAATCAGCCCCAGCATTTT. Its protein is CASSATGGAGNQPQHF.